This T cell receptor beta chain stems from a study of Ad26.COV2.S vaccination and SARS-CoV-2 variants. The data were produced by immunoSEQ multiplex PCR, yet TCRdb's version contains in-frame clones alone and is incomplete. The table records about 680,000 clones, roughly 90% of them present only once. Documented treatment: approximately 18 received Ad26.COV2.S at low or high dose, single or two shots; roughly 5 received placebo; per-sample allocation not given. Day 63 after the first injection of vaccine or placebo was the sampling time. Trimming removed 0 bases from V and 7 bases from J, with 10 bases in between. The CDR3 has 13 residues. In germline, CDR1 is SGHNT, CDR2 YYREEE (reference sequence).

The source material was peripheral blood, sampled in a trial of Ad26.COV2.S vaccine versus placebo. This receptor was identified in a person between 18 and 65 years old who received the Ad26.COV2.S COVID-19 vaccine or a placebo. The chain recombines TRBV5-4 with TRBJ2-5; the D gene is possibly TRBD2 (6 bases). Written as DNA, the CDR3 is TGTGCCAGCAGCTTGGATGTGGGGGGGACCCAGTACTTC. Its protein product is CASSLDVGGTQYF.